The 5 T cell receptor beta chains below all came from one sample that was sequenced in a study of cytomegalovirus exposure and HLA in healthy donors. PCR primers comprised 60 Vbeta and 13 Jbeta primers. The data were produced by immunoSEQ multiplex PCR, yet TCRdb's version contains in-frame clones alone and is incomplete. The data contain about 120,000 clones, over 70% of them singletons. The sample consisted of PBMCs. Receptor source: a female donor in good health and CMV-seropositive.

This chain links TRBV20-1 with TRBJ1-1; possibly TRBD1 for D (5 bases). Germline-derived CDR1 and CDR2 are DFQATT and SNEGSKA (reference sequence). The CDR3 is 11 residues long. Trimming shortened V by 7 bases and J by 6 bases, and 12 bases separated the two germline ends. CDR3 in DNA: TGCAGTGGGTCTCAGGGCCCTGAAGCTTTCTTT. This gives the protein CSGSQGPEAFF.

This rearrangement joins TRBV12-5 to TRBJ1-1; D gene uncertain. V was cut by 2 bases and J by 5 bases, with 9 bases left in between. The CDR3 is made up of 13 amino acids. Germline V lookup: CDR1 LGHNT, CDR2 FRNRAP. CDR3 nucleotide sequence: TGTGCTAGTGGTTTGCAGTTTAATACTGAAGCTTTCTTT. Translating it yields CASGLQFNTEAFF.

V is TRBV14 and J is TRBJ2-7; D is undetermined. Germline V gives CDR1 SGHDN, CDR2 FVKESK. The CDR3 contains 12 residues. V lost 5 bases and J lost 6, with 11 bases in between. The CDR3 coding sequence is TGTGCCAGCAGCTCTATTAGAGCCGAGCAGTACTTC. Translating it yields CASSSIRAEQYF.

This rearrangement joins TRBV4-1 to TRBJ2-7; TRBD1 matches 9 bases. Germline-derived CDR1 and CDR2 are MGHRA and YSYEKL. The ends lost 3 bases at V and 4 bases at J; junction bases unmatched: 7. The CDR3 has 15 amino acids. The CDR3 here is CASSHPGQGLYEQYF. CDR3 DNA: TGCGCCAGCAGCCACCCAGGACAGGGGCTATACGAGCAGTACTTC.

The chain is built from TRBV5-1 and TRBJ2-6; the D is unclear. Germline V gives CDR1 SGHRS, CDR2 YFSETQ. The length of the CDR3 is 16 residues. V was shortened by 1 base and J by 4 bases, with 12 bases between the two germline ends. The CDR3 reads CASSLSLGFGANVLTF. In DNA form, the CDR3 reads TGCGCCAGCAGCTTGAGTCTCGGGTTCGGGGCCAACGTCCTGACTTTC. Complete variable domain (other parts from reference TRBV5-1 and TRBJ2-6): KAGVTQTPRYLIKTRGQQVTLSCSPISGHRSVSWYQQTPGQGLQFLFEYFSETQRNKGNFPGRFSGRQFSNSRSEMNVSTLELGDSALYLCASSLSLGFGANVLTFGAGSRLTVL.